This record covers a single T cell receptor beta chain. Its binding antigen is unknown. Base qualities were left out, and no much larger clone turns up one base away. Including cysteine and phenylalanine, the CDR3 has 18 amino acids. Only the CDR3 region is kept as DNA, spanning 54 bases read in frame from base 1. The germline V gene specifies MDHEN as CDR1 and SYDVKM as CDR2. Trimming takes 3 bases off V and 2 bases off J; junction bases not matched to a gene: 15. This entry belongs to a study of cytomegalovirus exposure and HLA in healthy donors (TCRdb year 2017). As for the study more broadly: An earlier analysis of some 600 of the donors reported 276 Gb of sequence data and 100 million to 120 million unique TCR beta sequences obtained from roughly 170 million T cells. A later genetic analysis took genome-wide SNP genotypes for about 55% of the 666 donors and used that subset as a discovery cohort. Every discovery cohort repertoire had been produced on one sequencing platform. Roughly 5 DR-DQ haplotypes were handled as single units for association and clustering because linkage in the cohort was strong. The study aimed to test whether cataloging public T cell receptors could reveal signatures of past pathogen exposure. The later analysis used no new phenotypic data to find candidate immune exposures, relying instead on TCR beta sequences and their occurrence across donors. Across around 400 genotyped donors of the cohort, an average of about 200,000 unique TCR beta nucleotide sequences per donor were sequenced, and roughly a sixth of those sequences were non-productive. In addition to the first cohort of several hundred subjects, a separate validation cohort of 120 different subjects was used. In a later analysis, previously published TCR beta repertoires from 500 to 750 donors were re-analyzed and high-resolution HLA genotyping was added so that TCR occurrence patterns could be studied. Donor age, sex, ethnicity and CMV serostatus were compiled alongside the repertoire data. An earlier analysis of around 580 of the donors used high-throughput TCR beta sequencing to judge whether each TCR beta V gene segment behaved as functional or pseudogenic. The T cell repertoires of around 730 subjects were profiled by immunosequencing and related to cytomegalovirus serostatus. The number of donors typed differed by locus, with roughly 629-640 for A, B, C, DRB1 and DQB1, around 560 for DQA1, 600 to 610 for DPA1, and under 490 for DPB1. HLA typing covered class I and class II loci at four-digit resolution. Roughly 300 gigabases of sequencing data and tens of millions of unique TCR sequences were included in an early release covering 500 to 750 HLA-typed donors. Among the roughly 400 genotyped donors, about 85% belonged to the genetic ancestry cluster associated with self-reported Caucasian donors. The study combined high-throughput TCR immunosequencing, statistical association of individual TCRs with disease status, and machine learning to predict cytomegalovirus infection status.

The cohort consisted of 600 to 700 healthy bone marrow donors. At the time of sampling, all cohort members were nominally healthy, though unrecorded immune exposures were likely present. The donor tested CMV seropositive, placing the donor among the 289 seropositive members of the cohort. A peripheral blood sample was provided by each donor, and peripheral blood mononuclear cells were used for TCR beta sequencing. Genomic DNA was extracted from the blood cell samples with the Qiagen DNeasy Blood Extraction Kit. The method was the immunoSEQ multiplex PCR assay. For the multiplex PCR, a mixture combining 60 forward primers for TCR Vbeta segments and 13 reverse primers for TCR Jbeta segments was used. A multiplex PCR assay on genomic DNA amplified the CDR3 region of rearranged TCR beta genes. The amplified TCR beta libraries were sequenced on the Illumina HiSeq System as 87-base-pair reads. The paper's processing steps were these. Across the 500 to 850 repertoires, a later analysis counted 80 million or so unique TCR beta chains, approximately 10 million of which were shared by at least two donors. Raw reads were error-corrected and collapsed into unique sequences by a nearest-neighbor algorithm in which closely related sequences were merged to remove PCR and sequencing errors. To assign V, D and J gene segments, CDR3 sequences were aligned to IMGT reference sequences. For a sequence to be retained, at least a six-nucleotide match to both a V gene segment and a J gene segment was required. A rearrangement was called productive if the CDR3 had no stop codons and remained in frame with V and J, and every other rearrangement was called non-productive. CDR3 was defined by IMGT convention, running from the second conserved V-encoded cysteine to the conserved J-encoded phenylalanine. Sequences without an unambiguous match to a single V gene segment were excluded from the earlier analysis of about 640 of the donors. In an earlier analysis of approximately 550 of the donors, V segments were called functional above 56.7% productive rearrangements and were called segregating when the between-donor standard deviation exceeded 5%. To diagnose cytomegalovirus status from the catalog of TCR beta chain sequences, a statistical classification framework was built. In a later analysis, V and J genes were assigned by comparing TCR nucleotide sequences against IMGT/GENE-DB human TR gene sequences. A later analysis assigned CDR3 sequences and most-parsimonious VDJ recombination scenarios with the TCRdist pipeline. A later analysis defined each TCR beta chain by its CDR3 amino acid sequence plus V-gene family, and excluded reads lacking a unique V-gene family. A later analysis removed nearly 600 highly shared, low-generation-probability nucleotide sequences to deal with suspected cross-contamination and a sequencing artifact. In a later analysis, a clonal expansion index was calculated for each public chain from normalized within-repertoire ranks of inferred template counts. In a later analysis, generation probabilities were computed using a VDJ recombination model fitted to out-of-frame rearrangements, and the results were checked against IGoR. Hypergeometric tests were used in a later analysis to score TCR-TCR, TCR-HLA and TCR-CMV co-occurrence, with a repertoire-size bias correction applied to the TCR pairs. To estimate false discovery rates, a later analysis permuted the HLA or CMV assignments 20 times. In a later analysis, co-occurring TCRs were grouped using DBSCAN, and TCRdist sequence similarity was added for clustering within HLA-allele-positive subsets. For co-occurrence clustering, repertoires with fewer than 30,000 or more than 120,000 public chains were excluded, along with a handful of repertoires with anomalous nucleotide sharing. This is the immuneACCESS table as TCRdb keeps it, with only in-frame sequences that have V and J called. A part of the clones is gone; compared with another copy, unresolved V genes explain less than half, and the rest is unexplained. Clonal size and the V and J genes are those of that table, whereas D and trimming came from the DNA. This sample comprises approximately 160,000 clones, over 60% of them detected only once. The top ten clonotypes cover 3% of the sample.

Points the paper makes about the study in general: A total of 150 or so TCR beta chains were listed by the study as associated with cytomegalovirus. Because HLA typing was missing for some donors at each locus, association tests included only the typed subset. A later analysis found that most CMV-associated TCR beta chains appeared HLA-restricted, with HLA associations seemingly driven largely by CMV exposure. Correlated functional status among segregating V segments might reflect linkage disequilibrium, but an unknown experimental factor could not be ruled out. A later analysis reported that several top co-occurrence clusters appeared linked to parvovirus B19, influenza, CMV and Epstein-Barr virus. According to the authors, the approach could potentially be generalized to other disease states and immunological phenotypes. A cluster of highly shared sequence variants was judged likely to be a technical artifact of the sequencing pipeline. Some IMGT-functional V segments, including TRBV6-2 and TRBV6-3, could not be told apart with the 87-base-pair reads, so those segments were excluded. Around 16 rarely observed V segments, including chromosome 9 orphons, were excluded from the earlier analysis of 550 to 700 of the donors because counts were too low. A further reported finding was that TCR beta sequences accurately predicted the HLA-A and HLA-B alleles for most subjects in the first cohort. Only TCR beta chains were sequenced in this cohort, and the absence of alpha or paired-chain data limited detectable features. At a false discovery rate of 0.05, a later analysis linked 16,000 or so TCR beta sequences to specific HLA alleles. According to a later analysis, TCR association rates differed among HLA loci, with DRB1 alleles showing the most associated TCRs and HLA-C alleles showing the fewest. A later analysis found that HLA-associated TCR beta chains were more clonally expanded and had lower generation probabilities than equally common non-associated chains. Across donors, most TCR sequences were observed very rarely, whereas some public TCRs were present in many individuals. Broadly in line with IMGT annotations, most TCR beta V segments showed up in productive rearrangements about 90% or about 30% of the time in an earlier analysis of a few hundred of the donors. In a later genetic analysis, a missense DCLRE1C variant was associated with V-gene and J-gene trimming of TCR beta chains, and the association was replicated in an independent cohort. For the cohort, immune exposure information was limited to CMV serostatus. The presence/absence analyses assumed that sequencing depth was roughly uniform across donors, and that assumption may not be true. In a later genetic analysis, fewer N-insertions in productive TCRs were reported among donors in an Asian-associated ancestry cluster than the approximately 670-donor mean. Strong co-occurrence of HLA alleles, especially DR and DQ, made assigning TCR associations to individual alleles difficult. In both the original and validation cohorts, the classifier was reported to diagnose cytomegalovirus status with high specificity and sensitivity. A few of the identified cytomegalovirus-associated TCR beta chains were confirmed in vitro to be specific for cytomegalovirus antigens.

The receptor's source is a woman aged 25-40 years in good health and CMV-seropositive. Sequenced: PBMCs. The sequence links TRBV28 to TRBJ2-7, with 8 middle bases fitting TRBD1. In nucleotides, the sequence is TGTGCCAGCAGTTTGAGTCATTTTGGGACAGGACCAACCTACGAGCAGTACTTC. This encodes CASSLSHFGTGPTYEQYF.